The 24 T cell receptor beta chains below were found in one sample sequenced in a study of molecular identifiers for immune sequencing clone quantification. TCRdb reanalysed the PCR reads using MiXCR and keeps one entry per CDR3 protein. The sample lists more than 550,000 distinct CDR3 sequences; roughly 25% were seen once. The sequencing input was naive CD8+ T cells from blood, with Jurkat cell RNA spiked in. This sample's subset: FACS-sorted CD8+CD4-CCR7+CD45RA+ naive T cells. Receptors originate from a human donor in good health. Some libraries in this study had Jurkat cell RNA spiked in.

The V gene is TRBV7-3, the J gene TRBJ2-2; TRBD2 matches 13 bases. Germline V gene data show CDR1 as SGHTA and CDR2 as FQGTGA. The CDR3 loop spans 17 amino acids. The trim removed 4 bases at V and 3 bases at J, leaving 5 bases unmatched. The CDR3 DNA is TGTGCCAGCAGCTCGGGACTAGCGGGGCTCCACACCGGGGAGCTGTTTTTT. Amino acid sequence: CASSSGLAGLHTGELFF.

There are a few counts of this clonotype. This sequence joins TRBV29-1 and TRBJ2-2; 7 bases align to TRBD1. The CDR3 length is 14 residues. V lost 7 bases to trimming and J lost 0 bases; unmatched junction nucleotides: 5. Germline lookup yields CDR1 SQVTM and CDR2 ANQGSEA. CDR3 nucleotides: TGCAGCGCCTCCGGACAGGCGAACACCGGGGAGCTGTTTTTT. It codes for CSASGQANTGELFF.

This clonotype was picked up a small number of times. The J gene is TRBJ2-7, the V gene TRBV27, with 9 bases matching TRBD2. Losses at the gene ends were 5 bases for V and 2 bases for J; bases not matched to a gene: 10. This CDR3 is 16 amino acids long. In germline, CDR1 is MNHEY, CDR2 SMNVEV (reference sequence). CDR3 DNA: TGTGCCAGCAGTAGAATAGCGGGAGTAGGCCCCTACGAGCAGTACTTC. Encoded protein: CASSRIAGVGPYEQYF.

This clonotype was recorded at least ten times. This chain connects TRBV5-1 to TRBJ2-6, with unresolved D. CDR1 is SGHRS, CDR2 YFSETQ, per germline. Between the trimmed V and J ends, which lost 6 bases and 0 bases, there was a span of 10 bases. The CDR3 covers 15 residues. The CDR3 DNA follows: TGCGCCAGCAACTCCCCATCCTCTGGGGCCAACGTCCTGACTTTC. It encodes CASNSPSSGANVLTF.

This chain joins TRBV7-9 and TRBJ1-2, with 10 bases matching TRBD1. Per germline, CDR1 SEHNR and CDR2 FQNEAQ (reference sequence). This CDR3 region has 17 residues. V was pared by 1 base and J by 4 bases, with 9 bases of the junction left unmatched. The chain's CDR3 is CASSLVGRTGGSYGYTF. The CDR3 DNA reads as TGTGCCAGCAGCTTAGTTGGTAGGACAGGGGGATCCTATGGCTACACCTTC.

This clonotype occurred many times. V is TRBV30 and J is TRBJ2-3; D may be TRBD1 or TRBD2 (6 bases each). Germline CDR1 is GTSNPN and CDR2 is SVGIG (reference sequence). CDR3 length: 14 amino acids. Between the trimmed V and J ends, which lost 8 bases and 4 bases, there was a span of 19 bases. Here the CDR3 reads CAGEGGGGPDTQYF. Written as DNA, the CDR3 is TGTGCCGGGGAAGGAGGGGGAGGCCCAGATACGCAGTATTTT. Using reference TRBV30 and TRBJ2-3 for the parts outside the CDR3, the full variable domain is SQTIHQWPATLVQPVGSPLSLECTVEGTSNPNLYWYRQAAGRGLQLLFYSVGIGQISSEVPQNLSASRPQDRQFILSSKKLLLSDSGFYLCAGEGGGGPDTQYFGPGTRLTVL.

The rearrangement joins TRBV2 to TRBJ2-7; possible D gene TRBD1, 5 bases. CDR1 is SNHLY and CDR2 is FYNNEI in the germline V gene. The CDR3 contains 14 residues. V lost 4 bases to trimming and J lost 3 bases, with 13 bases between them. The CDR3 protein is CASSGGFPGYEQYF. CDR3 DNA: TGTGCCAGCAGTGGGGGCTTCCCGGGCTACGAGCAGTACTTC.

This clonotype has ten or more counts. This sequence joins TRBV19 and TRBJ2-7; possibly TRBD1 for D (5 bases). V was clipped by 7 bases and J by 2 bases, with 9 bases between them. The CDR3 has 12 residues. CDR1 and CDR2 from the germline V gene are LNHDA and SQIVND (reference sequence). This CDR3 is CASTDRAYEQYF. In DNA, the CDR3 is TGTGCCAGTACCGACAGAGCCTACGAGCAGTACTTC.

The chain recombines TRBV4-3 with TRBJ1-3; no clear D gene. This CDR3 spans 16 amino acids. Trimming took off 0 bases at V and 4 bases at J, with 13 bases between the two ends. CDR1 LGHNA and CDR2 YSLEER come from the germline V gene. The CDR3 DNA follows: TGCGCCAGCAGCCAAGATTTGCGTACTCTGGGAAACACCATATATTTT. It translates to CASSQDLRTLGNTIYF.

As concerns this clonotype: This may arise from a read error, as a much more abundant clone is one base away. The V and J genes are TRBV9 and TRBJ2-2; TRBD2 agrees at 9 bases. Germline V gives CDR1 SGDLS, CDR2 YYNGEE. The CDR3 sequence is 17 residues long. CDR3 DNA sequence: TGTGCCAGCAGAGTAGTAGGTCTAGCGGGGAGCACCGGGGAGCTGTTTTTT. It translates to CASRVVGLAGSTGELFF.

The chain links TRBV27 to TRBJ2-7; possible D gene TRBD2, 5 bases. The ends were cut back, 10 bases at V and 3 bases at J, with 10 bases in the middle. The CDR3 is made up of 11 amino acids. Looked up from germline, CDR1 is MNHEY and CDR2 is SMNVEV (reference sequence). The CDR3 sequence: CATGRGYEQYF. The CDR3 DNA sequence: TGTGCCACCGGACGGGGCTACGAGCAGTACTTC.

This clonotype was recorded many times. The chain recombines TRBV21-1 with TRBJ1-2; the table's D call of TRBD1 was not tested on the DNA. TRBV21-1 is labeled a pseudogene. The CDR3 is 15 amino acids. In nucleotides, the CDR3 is TGTGCCAGCAGCGGAAACGACAGGTTCTGCTATGGCTACACCTTC. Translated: CASSGNDRFCYGYTF.

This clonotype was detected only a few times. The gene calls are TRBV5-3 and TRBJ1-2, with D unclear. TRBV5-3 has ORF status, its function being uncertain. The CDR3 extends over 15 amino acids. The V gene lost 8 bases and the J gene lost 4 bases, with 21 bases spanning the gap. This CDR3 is CASSPPTPGGYGYTF. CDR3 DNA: TGTGCCAGCAGCCCCCCCACCCCCGGAGGCTATGGCTACACCTTC.

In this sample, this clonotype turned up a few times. Here the CDR3 reads CASSLEAREVYGYTF. The CDR3 nucleotides are TGTGCCAGCAGCTTAGAAGCCAGGGAGGTCTATGGCTACACCTTC. The chain couples TRBV7-9 to TRBJ1-2, with D possibly TRBD1 on 5 matching bases. Germline CDR1 is SEHNR and CDR2 is FQNEAQ (reference sequence). V was clipped by 1 base and J by 4 bases, with 13 bases between them. CDR3 length: 15 amino acids. Full variable domain (remainder filled in from reference TRBV7-9 and TRBJ1-2): DTGVSQNPRHKITKRGQNVTFRCDPISEHNRLYWYRQTLGQGPEFLTYFQNEAQLEKSRLLSDRFSAERPKGSFSTLEIQRTEQGDSAMYLCASSLEAREVYGYTFGSGTRLTVV.

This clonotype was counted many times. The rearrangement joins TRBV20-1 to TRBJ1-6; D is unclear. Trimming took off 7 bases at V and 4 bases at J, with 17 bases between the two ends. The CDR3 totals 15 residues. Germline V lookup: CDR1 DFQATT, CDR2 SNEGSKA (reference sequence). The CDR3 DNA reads TGCAGTGTTCAAGAGGTCGGGCAGTATAATTCACCCCTCCACTTT. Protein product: CSVQEVGQYNSPLHF.

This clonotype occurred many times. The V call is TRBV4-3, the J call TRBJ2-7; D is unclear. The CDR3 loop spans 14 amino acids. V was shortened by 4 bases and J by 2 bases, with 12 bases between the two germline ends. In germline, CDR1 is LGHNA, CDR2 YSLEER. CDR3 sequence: CASSPALNPYEQYF. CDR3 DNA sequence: TGCGCCAGCAGCCCGGCGCTAAATCCCTACGAGCAGTACTTC.

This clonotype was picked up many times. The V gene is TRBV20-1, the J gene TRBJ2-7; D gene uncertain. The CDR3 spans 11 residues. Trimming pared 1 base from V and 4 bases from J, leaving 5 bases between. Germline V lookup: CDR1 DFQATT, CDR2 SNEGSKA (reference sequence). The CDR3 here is CSARVDYEQYF. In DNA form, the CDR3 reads TGCAGTGCTAGAGTAGATTACGAGCAGTACTTC.

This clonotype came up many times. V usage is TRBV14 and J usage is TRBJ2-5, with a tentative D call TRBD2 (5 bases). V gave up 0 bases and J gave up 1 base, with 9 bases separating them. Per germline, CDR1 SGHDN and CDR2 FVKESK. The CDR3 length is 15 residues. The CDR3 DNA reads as TGTGCCAGCAGCCAAGATCGAGGGATCCAAGAGACCCAGTACTTC. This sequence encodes CASSQDRGIQETQYF.

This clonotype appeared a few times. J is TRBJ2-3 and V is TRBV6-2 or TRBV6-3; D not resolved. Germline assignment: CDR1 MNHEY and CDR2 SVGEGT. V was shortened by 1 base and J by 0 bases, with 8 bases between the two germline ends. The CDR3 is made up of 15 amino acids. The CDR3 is CASSYFPHSTDTQYF. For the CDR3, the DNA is TGTGCCAGCAGTTACTTCCCTCACAGCACAGATACGCAGTATTTT.

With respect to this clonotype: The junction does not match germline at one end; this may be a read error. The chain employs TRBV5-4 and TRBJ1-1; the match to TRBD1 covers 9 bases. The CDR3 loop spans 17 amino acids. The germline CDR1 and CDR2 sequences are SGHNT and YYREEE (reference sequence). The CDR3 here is CASNSGQGIGATPEAFF. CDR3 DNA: TGCGCCAGCAACTCAGGACAGGGGATCGGAGCGACTCCTGAAGCTTTCTTT.

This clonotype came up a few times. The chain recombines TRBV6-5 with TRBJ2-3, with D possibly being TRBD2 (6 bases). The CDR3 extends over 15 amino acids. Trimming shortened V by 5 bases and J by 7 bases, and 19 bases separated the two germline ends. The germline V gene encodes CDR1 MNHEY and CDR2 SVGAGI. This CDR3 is CASSQRLGEVYTQYF. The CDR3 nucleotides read TGTGCCAGCAGTCAACGACTAGGGGAGGTGTATACGCAGTATTTT.

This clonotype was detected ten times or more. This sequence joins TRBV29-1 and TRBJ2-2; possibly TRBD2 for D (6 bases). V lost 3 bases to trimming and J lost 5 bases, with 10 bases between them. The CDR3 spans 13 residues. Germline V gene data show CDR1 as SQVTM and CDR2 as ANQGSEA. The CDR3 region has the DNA TGCAGCGTTGACAGGGAGGATACCGGGGAGCTGTTTTTT. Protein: CSVDREDTGELFF.

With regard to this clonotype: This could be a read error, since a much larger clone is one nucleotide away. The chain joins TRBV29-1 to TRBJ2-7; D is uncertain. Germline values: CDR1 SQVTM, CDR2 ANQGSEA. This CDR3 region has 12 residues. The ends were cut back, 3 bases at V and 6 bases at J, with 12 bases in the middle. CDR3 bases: TGCAGCGTTGAGTTAGGGTGCGGCGAGCAGTACTTC. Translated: CSVELGCGEQYF.

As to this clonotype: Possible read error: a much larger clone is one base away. The CDR3 DNA sequence: TGTGCCAGTACAGACGGAGCCAAAAGCATTCAGTACTTC. Its protein is CASTDGAKSIQYF. This chain joins TRBV12-3 or TRBV12-4 and TRBJ2-4; D unresolved. The CDR3 covers 13 residues.